Presented here are 23 T cell receptor beta chains from one specimen sequenced in a study of Ad26.COV2.S vaccination and SARS-CoV-2 variants. Produced via immunoSEQ multiplex PCR; TCRdb's table is partial and in-frame only. The sample holds 400,000 to 500,000 clones, 88% seen once. Treatment meaning: 19 received Ad26.COV2.S at low or high dose, single or two shots; 5 received placebo; per-sample allocation not given. Sampling was done on day 63 after the first vaccine or placebo injection. The sample in question was peripheral blood, obtained in a trial of Ad26.COV2.S vaccine versus placebo. These receptors originate from a person between 18 and 65 years old who received the Ad26.COV2.S COVID-19 vaccine or a placebo.

V usage is TRBV27 and J usage is TRBJ2-5, with D maybe TRBD2 (6 bases). V dropped 5 bases and J dropped 1 base, with 11 bases sitting between them. CDR3 length: 14 residues. Germline V CDR1 and CDR2: MNHEY, SMNVEV (reference sequence). The CDR3 region has the DNA TGTGCCAGCAGTGGCGGGAAGCGCCAAGAGACCCAGTACTTC. This sequence encodes CASSGGKRQETQYF.

The chain uses TRBV25-1 and TRBJ1-6, with TRBD1 matching over 8 bases. Trimming cost V 3 bases and J 4 bases; bases outside gene matches: 2. CDR1 and CDR2 (germline): MGHDK, SYGVNS. The CDR3 totals 15 residues. The CDR3 spells CASSDHRGYNSPLHF. The CDR3, as DNA: TGTGCCAGCAGTGACCACAGGGGGTATAATTCACCCCTCCACTTT.

The chain uses TRBV29-1 and TRBJ2-7, with D unclear. V was trimmed by 4 bases and J by 7 bases, leaving 14 bases between them. The germline CDR1 and CDR2 sequences are SQVTM and ANQGSEA. This CDR3 region has 12 residues. The CDR3 bases are TGCAGCGTTGTGGGTCAGGATGGTGAGCAGTACTTC. Translated, it gives CSVVGQDGEQYF.

The chain is built from TRBV12-3 or TRBV12-4 and TRBJ1-2; possible D gene TRBD1, 6 bases. V was pared by 5 bases and J by 2 bases, with 9 bases between. The CDR3 contains 13 residues. CDR3 sequence reads: CASSNRENYGYTF. The CDR3 DNA sequence: TGTGCCAGCAGTAACAGGGAAAACTATGGCTACACCTTC.

The chain has TRBV27 and TRBJ2-2; D might be TRBD2 (7 bases). The CDR3 is made up of 15 amino acids. V shed 6 bases and J shed 5 bases, with 16 bases lying between them. The germline CDR1 and CDR2 sequences are MNHEY and SMNVEV (reference sequence). Here the CDR3 reads CASRLSGGATGELFF. In DNA, the CDR3 is TGTGCCAGCAGACTATCGGGGGGCGCGACCGGGGAGCTGTTTTTT.

The chain employs TRBV27 and TRBJ2-7, with 10 bases that match TRBD2. CDR1 and CDR2 from the germline V gene are MNHEY and SMNVEV (reference sequence). Trimming cost V 3 bases and J 4 bases; bases outside gene matches: 6. The length of the CDR3 is 15 residues. CDR3 nucleotides: TGTGCCAGCAGTTTTCAGCGGGGGGGCCGGTACGAGCAGTACTTC. It codes for CASSFQRGGRYEQYF.

This clone was recorded once. Within the sample, other DNA sequences also encode this same CDR3. This rearrangement joins TRBV28 to TRBJ1-5, with D uncertain. The V and J ends lost 6 bases and 3 bases respectively, with 3 bases between them. This CDR3 is 11 amino acids long. Germline CDR1 and CDR2: MDHEN and SYDVKM. The DNA of the CDR3 is TGTGCCAGCAGCCACAATCAGCCCCAGCATTTT. It specifies CASSHNQPQHF.

The rearrangement uses TRBV5-1 and TRBJ2-3, with a tentative D call TRBD2 (6 bases). The CDR3 spans 18 residues. V lost 1 base, J lost 2 bases, and 20 bases lay in between. Germline values: CDR1 SGHRS, CDR2 YFSETQ. This CDR3 reads CASSLSTGALRPTDTQYF. In DNA, the CDR3 is TGCGCCAGCAGCTTGTCGACGGGAGCCCTCCGCCCCACAGATACGCAGTATTTT.

V gene TRBV28 combines with J gene TRBJ1-3; 8 bases are shared with TRBD1. CDR3 length: 18 residues. The germline gives CDR1 MDHEN, CDR2 SYDVKM. V was clipped by 5 bases and J by 0 bases; unmatched bases: 12. The CDR3 DNA reads TGTGCCAGCAGTATGGGACAGGCCGCTCGACACTCTGGAAACACCATATATTTT. It specifies CASSMGQAARHSGNTIYF.

The chain has TRBV6-4 and TRBJ2-6, with 8 bases identical to TRBD2. This CDR3 spans 16 amino acids. The V gene's germline CDR1 is MRHNA and CDR2 SNTAGT. J gave up 0 bases and V 4 bases, and 2 bases lay outside the gene matches. This CDR3 reads CASSGGGTSGANVLTF. The CDR3 DNA is TGTGCCAGCAGTGGCGGGGGGACCTCTGGGGCCAACGTCCTGACTTTC.

The chain carries TRBV7-2 and TRBJ2-3, with 9 bases matching TRBD2. The CDR3 is made up of 17 amino acids. The V gene end was trimmed by 4 bases and the J gene end by 5 bases; junction bases not matched to a gene: 13. The germline V gene has CDR1 SGHTA and CDR2 FQGNSA. The CDR3 loop is CASSSRLVAGGKDTQYF. Written as DNA, the CDR3 is TGTGCCAGCAGCTCAAGACTAGTGGCGGGGGGGAAAGATACGCAGTATTTT.

A remark on this clone: This may be a read error, as it is one base from a much larger clone. The sample contains more than one DNA sequence encoding this CDR3. The V and J genes are TRBV30 and TRBJ1-5; D remains ambiguous. The CDR3 is 13 amino acids. Trimming took 2 bases from V and 0 from J, leaving 5 bases between them. Germline CDR1 is GTSNPN and CDR2 is SVGIG (reference sequence). The CDR3, as DNA: TGTGCCTGGAGTCCCGATAGCAATCAGCCCCAGCATTTT. It yields the protein CAWSPDSNQPQHF.

The CDR3 region is CSAGRDGETQYF. The CDR3 DNA sequence: TGCAGCGCCGGGCGGGATGGAGAGACCCAGTACTTC. V is TRBV29-1 and J is TRBJ2-5, with D possibly being TRBD2 (6 bases). Germline lookup yields CDR1 SQVTM and CDR2 ANQGSEA. This CDR3 contains 12 residues. Trimming removed 7 bases from V and 4 bases from J, with 13 bases in between.

The gene calls are TRBV28 and TRBJ2-3; possible D gene TRBD2, 6 bases. The germline V and J ends were trimmed by 5 bases and 4 bases, with 16 bases remaining between them. The CDR3 spans 15 residues. Germline assignment: CDR1 MDHEN and CDR2 SYDVKM. The CDR3, as DNA: TGTGCCAGCAGTCTACTAGCCGGGGGACCAGATACGCAGTATTTT. This sequence encodes CASSLLAGGPDTQYF.

The genes are TRBV4-2 and TRBJ2-1; D is possibly TRBD2 (7 bases). Trimming removed 0 bases at V and 6 bases at J, with 18 bases between. CDR1 and CDR2 from the germline V gene are LGHNA and YNFKEQ. The CDR3 length is 17 residues. CDR3 sequence: CASSQDSRGATSNEQFF. The CDR3 DNA is TGTGCCAGCAGCCAAGATTCCCGGGGGGCTACAAGCAATGAGCAGTTCTTC.

The chain is built from TRBV6-4 and TRBJ1-1; maybe TRBD1 (5 bases). CDR1 MRHNA and CDR2 SNTAGT come from the germline V gene. This CDR3 spans 15 amino acids. V gave up 4 bases and J gave up 4 bases, with 16 bases separating them. Here the CDR3 DNA reads TGTGCCAGCAGTGGTAAGTGGGGTGGGGGCACTGAAGCTTTCTTT. Translated: CASSGKWGGGTEAFF.

The V call is TRBV6-6, the J call TRBJ2-5; 7 nucleotides agree with TRBD1. Germline V gives CDR1 MNHNY, CDR2 SVGAGI (reference sequence). CDR3 length: 15 residues. With V trimmed by 7 bases and J by 4 bases, 12 bases remained unmatched. The CDR3 is CASTSPDRAGETQYF. CDR3 sequence (DNA): TGTGCCAGCACCTCCCCCGACAGGGCAGGAGAGACCCAGTACTTC.

The count of this clone is one. The rearrangement uses TRBV12-3 or TRBV12-4 and TRBJ2-3, with D possibly being TRBD1 (5 bases). The CDR3 sequence is 13 residues long. Between the trimmed V and J ends, which lost 2 bases and 4 bases, there was a span of 7 bases. The chain's CDR3 is CASSLSQADTQYF. CDR3 nucleotides: TGTGCCAGCAGTTTATCACAGGCAGATACGCAGTATTTT.

Notes on this clone: This specimen includes other DNA sequences encoding the same CDR3. The chain employs TRBV10-3 and TRBJ1-5; no reliable D call. The CDR3 is 15 amino acids. The germline gives CDR1 ENHRY, CDR2 SYGVKD. V was clipped by 0 bases and J by 2 bases, with 8 bases between them. CDR3 in amino acids: CAISESRQGNQPQHF. The CDR3 coding sequence is TGTGCCATCAGTGAGTCAAGGCAGGGCAATCAGCCCCAGCATTTT.

This rearrangement joins TRBV6-5 to TRBJ2-5; D is ambiguous. The CDR3 runs to 16 residues. Germline CDR1 and CDR2: MNHEY and SVGAGI. V lost 0 bases and J lost 1, with 12 bases in between. The CDR3 bases are TGTGCCAGCAGTTACTCGTTCACAAGTACCCAAGAGACCCAGTACTTC. It encodes CASSYSFTSTQETQYF.

This chain uses TRBV28 with TRBJ1-2; D remains unclear. The V gene lost 2 bases and the J gene lost 12 bases, with 16 bases spanning the gap. This CDR3 spans 13 amino acids. Germline CDR1 and CDR2: MDHEN and SYDVKM. DNA of the CDR3: TGTGCCAGCAGTTTAGGTGCAGGTTCTATCAACACCTTC. Translating gives CASSLGAGSINTF.

This rearrangement joins TRBV15 to TRBJ1-1; TRBD1 is a possible D gene (6 bases). The CDR3 length is 14 residues. Germline lookup yields CDR1 LNHNV and CDR2 YYDKDF (reference sequence). The germline V and J ends were trimmed by 0 bases and 4 bases, with 9 bases remaining between them. The CDR3 DNA reads TGTGCCACCAGCAGAGATTCCAGGGGCACTGAAGCTTTCTTT. Its translation: CATSRDSRGTEAFF. The full variable domain, in which reference TRBV15 and TRBJ1-1 provide the parts outside the CDR3, is DAMVIQNPRYQVTQFGKPVTLSCSQTLNHNVMYWYQQKSSQAPKLLFHYYDKDFNNEADTPDNFQSRRPNTSFCFLDIRSPGLGDTAMYLCATSRDSRGTEAFFGQGTRLTVV.

The V gene is TRBV4-3, the J gene TRBJ2-1; D perhaps matches TRBD2 (6 bases). Germline V gene lookup returns CDR1 LGHNA and CDR2 YSLEER. This CDR3 is built from 13 residues. V lost 0 bases and J 10 bases, leaving 10 bases between the germline ends. The chain's CDR3 is CASSQDRGKEQFF. CDR3 bases: TGCGCCAGCAGCCAAGATCGGGGGAAAGAGCAGTTCTTC.